This TCR beta chain was sequenced during a study of blood T cell repertoires in COVID-19. Using immunoSEQ multiplex PCR, the repertoire was profiled, and TCRdb retains in-frame clones only, with some absent. The sample lists some 200,000 clones, about 85% occurring once. This CDR3 contains 14 residues. Germline V gene data show CDR1 as SGHNT and CDR2 as YYREEE (reference sequence). Trimming cost V 5 bases and J 0 bases, with 9 bases left between them. The sample taken for sequencing was peripheral blood. This receptor was obtained from a woman of 80 years or more with COVID-19, enrolled during active disease. This chain links TRBV5-4 with TRBJ2-1, with D tentatively TRBD1 (6 bases). CDR3 coding DNA: TGTGCCAGCAGTAAAGGGGGCTCCTACAATGAGCAGTTCTTC. It translates to CASSKGGSYNEQFF. Filled out from reference TRBV5-4 and TRBJ2-1, the complete variable domain reads ETGVTQSPTHLIKTRGQQVTLRCSSQSGHNTVSWYQQALGQGPQFIFQYYREEENGRGNFPPRFSGLQFPNYSSELNVNALELDDSALYLCASSKGGSYNEQFFGPGTRLTVL.